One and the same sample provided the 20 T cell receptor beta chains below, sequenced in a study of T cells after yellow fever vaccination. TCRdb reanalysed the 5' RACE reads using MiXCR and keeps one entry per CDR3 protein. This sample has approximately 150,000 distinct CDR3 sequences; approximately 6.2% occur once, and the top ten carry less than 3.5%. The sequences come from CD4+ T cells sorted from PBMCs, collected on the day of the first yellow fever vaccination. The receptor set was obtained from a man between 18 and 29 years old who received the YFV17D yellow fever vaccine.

CDR3 sequence reads: CASSQGGGWNTGELFF. Here the CDR3 DNA reads TGCGCCAGCAGCCAAGGGGGGGGGTGGAACACCGGGGAGCTGTTTTTT. The rearrangement uses TRBV4-1 and TRBJ2-2; 7 bases fit TRBD2. Germline lookup yields CDR1 MGHRA and CDR2 YSYEKL. With 1 base clipped from V and 1 base from J, the junction kept 3 bases outside the gene matches. The CDR3 contains 16 residues.

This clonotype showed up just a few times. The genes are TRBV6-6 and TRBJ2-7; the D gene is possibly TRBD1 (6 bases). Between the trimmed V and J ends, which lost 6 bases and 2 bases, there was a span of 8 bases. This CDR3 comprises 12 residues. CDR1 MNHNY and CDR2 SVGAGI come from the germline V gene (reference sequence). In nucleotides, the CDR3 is TGTGCCAGCAGCCCAGGGGCCTACGAGCAGTACGTC. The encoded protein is CASSPGAYEQYV.

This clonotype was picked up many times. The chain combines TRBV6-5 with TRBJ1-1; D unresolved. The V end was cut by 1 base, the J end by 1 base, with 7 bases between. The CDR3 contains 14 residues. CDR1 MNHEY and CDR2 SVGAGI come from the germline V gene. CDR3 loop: CASSYFSGNTEAFF. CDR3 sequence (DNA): TGTGCCAGCAGTTACTTCTCAGGGAACACTGAAGCTTTCTTT.

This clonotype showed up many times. CDR3 DNA sequence: TGTGCCACCAGTGATTCTTGGTCCTATGAGCAGTTCTTC. Residues: CATSDSWSYEQFF. This sequence joins TRBV24-1 and TRBJ2-1; D is unclear. Trimming left V 2 bases short and J 8 bases short, with 9 bases between. CDR1 is KGHDR, CDR2 SFDVKD, per germline. The CDR3 loop spans 13 amino acids.

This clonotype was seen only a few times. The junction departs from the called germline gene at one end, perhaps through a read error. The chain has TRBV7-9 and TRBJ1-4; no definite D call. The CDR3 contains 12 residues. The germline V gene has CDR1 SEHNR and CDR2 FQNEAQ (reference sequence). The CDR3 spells CASTLTNEKLFF. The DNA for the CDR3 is TGTGCCAGCACCTTAACTAATGAAAAACTGTTTTTT.

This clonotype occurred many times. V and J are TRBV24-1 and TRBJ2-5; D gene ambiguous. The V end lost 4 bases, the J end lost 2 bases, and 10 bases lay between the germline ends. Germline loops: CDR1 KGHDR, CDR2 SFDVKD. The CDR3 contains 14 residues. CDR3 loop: CATSDPDTQETQYF. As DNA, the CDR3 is TGTGCCACCAGTGACCCTGACACGCAAGAGACCCAGTACTTC.

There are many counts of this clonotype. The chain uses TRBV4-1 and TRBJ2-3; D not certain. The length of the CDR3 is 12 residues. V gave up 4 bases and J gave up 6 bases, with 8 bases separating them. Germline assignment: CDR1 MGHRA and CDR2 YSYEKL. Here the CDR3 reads CASSPPRDTQYF. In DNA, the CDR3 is TGCGCCAGCAGCCCCCCTAGGGATACGCAGTATTTT.

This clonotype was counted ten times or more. This CDR3 reads CASSSLRAGIQETQYF. CDR3 sequence (DNA): TGTGCCAGCAGTTCGCTCCGGGCCGGGATCCAAGAGACCCAGTACTTC. The rearrangement joins TRBV28 to TRBJ2-5, with D perhaps matching TRBD2 (5 bases). This CDR3 has 16 residues. CDR1 and CDR2 from the germline V gene are MDHEN and SYDVKM. V was pared by 4 bases and J by 1 base, with 16 bases between.

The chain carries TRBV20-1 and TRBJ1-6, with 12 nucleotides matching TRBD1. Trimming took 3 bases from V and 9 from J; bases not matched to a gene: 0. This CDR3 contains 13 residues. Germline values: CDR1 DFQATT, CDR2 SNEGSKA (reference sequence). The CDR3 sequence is CSARGQGASPLHF. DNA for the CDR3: TGCAGTGCTAGGGGACAGGGGGCTTCACCCCTCCACTTT.

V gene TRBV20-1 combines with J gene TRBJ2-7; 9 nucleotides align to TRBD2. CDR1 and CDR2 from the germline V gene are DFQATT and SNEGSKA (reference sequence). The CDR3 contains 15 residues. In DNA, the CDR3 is TGCAGGGACCCGCGGGGGGGGAGGGGATGTTACGAGCAGTACGTC. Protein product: CRDPRGGRGCYEQYV.

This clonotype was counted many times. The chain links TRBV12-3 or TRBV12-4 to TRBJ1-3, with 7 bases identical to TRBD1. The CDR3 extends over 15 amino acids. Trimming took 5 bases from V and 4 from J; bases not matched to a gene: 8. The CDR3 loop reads CASSENRGPGNTIYF. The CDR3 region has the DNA TGTGCCAGCAGTGAGAACAGGGGCCCCGGAAACACCATATATTTT.

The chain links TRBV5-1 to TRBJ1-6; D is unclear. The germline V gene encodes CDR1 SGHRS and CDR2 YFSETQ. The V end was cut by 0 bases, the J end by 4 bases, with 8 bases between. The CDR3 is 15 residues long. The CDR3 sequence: CASSLERAYNSPLHF. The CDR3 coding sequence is TGCGCCAGCAGCTTGGAACGGGCTTATAATTCACCCCTCCACTTT.

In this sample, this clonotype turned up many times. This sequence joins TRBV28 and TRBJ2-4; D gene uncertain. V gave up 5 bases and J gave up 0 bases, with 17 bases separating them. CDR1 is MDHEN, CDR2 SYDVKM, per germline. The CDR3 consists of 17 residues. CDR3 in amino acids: CASSPTGSLPAKNIQYF. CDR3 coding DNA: TGTGCCAGCAGTCCAACCGGGTCTCTACCAGCCAAAAACATTCAGTACTTC.

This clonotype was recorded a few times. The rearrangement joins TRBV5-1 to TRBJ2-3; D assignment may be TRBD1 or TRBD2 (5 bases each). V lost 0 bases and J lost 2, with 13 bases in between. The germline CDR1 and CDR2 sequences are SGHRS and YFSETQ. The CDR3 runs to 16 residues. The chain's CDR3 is CASSLGLGGFTDTQYF. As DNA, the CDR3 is TGCGCCAGCAGCTTGGGCCTTGGGGGATTCACAGATACGCAGTATTTT. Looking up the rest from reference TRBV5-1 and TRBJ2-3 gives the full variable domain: KAGVTQTPRYLIKTRGQQVTLSCSPISGHRSVSWYQQTPGQGLQFLFEYFSETQRNKGNFPGRFSGRQFSNSRSEMNVSTLELGDSALYLCASSLGLGGFTDTQYFGPGTRLTVL.

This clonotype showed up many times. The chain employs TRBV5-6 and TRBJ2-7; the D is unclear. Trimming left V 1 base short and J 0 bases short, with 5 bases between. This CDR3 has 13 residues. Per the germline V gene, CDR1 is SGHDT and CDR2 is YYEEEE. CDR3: CASSLSYSYEQYV. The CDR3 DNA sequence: TGTGCCAGCAGCTTGTCATACTCCTACGAGCAGTACGTC.

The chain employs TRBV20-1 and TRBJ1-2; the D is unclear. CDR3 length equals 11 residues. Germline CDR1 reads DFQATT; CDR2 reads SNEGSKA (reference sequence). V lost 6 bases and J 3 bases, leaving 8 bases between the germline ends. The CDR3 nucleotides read TGCAGTGCAACTGTGGACTATGGCTACACCTTC. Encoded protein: CSATVDYGYTF.

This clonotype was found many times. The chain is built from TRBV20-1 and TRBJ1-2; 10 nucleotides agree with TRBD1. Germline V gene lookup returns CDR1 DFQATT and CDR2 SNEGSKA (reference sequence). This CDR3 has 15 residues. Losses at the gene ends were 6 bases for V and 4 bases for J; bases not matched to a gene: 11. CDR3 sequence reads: CSAVKSGTGAYGYTF. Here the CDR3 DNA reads TGCAGTGCCGTAAAGTCCGGGACAGGGGCCTATGGCTACACCTTC.

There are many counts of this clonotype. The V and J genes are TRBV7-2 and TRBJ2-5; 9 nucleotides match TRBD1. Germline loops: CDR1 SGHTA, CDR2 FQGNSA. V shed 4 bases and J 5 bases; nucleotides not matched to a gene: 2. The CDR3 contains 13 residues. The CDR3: CASSSGQGETQYF. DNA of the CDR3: TGTGCCAGCAGCTCTGGACAGGGGGAGACCCAGTACTTC.

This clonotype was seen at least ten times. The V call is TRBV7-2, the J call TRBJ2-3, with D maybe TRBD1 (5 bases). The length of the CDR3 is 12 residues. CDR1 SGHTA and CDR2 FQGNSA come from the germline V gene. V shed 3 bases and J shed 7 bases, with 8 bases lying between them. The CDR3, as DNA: TGTGCCAGCAGCTTGACAGAGTATACGCAGTATTTT. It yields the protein CASSLTEYTQYF. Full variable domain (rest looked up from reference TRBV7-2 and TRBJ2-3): GAGVSQSPSNKVTEKGKDVELRCDPISGHTALYWYRQSLGQGLEFLIYFQGNSAPDKSGLPSDRFSAERTGGSVSTLTIQRTQQEDSAVYLCASSLTEYTQYFGPGTRLTVL.

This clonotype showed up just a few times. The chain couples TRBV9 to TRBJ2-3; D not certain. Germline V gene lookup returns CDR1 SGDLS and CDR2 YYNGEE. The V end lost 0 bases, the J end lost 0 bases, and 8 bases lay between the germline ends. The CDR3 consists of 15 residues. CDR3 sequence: CASSVDSYSTDTQYF. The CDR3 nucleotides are TGTGCCAGCAGCGTAGATAGCTATAGCACAGATACGCAGTATTTT. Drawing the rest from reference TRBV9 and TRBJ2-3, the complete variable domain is DSGVTQTPKHLITATGQRVTLRCSPRSGDLSVYWYQQSLDQGLQFLIQYYNGEERAKGNILERFSAQQFPDLHSELNLSSLELGDSALYFCASSVDSYSTDTQYFGPGTRLTVL.